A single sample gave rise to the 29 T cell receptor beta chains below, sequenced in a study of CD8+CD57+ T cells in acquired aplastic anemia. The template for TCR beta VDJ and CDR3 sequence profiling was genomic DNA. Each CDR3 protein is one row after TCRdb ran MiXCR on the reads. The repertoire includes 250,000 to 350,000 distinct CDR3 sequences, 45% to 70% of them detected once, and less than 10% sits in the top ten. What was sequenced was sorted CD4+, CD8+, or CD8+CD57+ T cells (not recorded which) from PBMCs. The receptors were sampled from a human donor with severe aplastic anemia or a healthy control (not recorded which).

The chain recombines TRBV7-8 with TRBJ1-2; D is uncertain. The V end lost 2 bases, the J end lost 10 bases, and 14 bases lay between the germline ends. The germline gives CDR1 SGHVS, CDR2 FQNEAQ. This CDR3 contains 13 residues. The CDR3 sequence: CASSLSYEVNYTF. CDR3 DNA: TGTGCCAGCAGCTTATCTTACGAGGTGAACTACACCTTC.

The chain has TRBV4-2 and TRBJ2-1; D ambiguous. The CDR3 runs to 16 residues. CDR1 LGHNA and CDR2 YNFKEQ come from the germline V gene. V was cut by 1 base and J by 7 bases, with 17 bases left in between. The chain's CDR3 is CASSQVFLVGVNEQFF. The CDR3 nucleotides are TGTGCCAGCAGCCAAGTTTTCCTAGTGGGTGTAAATGAGCAGTTCTTC.

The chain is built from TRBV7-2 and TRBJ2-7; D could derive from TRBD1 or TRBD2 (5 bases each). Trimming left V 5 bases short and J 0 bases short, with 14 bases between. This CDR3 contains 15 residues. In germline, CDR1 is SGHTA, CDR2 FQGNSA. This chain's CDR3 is CASSLGTSSSYEQYF. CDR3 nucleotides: TGTGCCAGCAGCCTCGGGACGTCAAGCTCCTACGAGCAGTACTTC. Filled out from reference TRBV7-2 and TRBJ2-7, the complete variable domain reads GAGVSQSPSNKVTEKGKDVELRCDPISGHTALYWYRQSLGQGLEFLIYFQGNSAPDKSGLPSDRFSAERTGGSVSTLTIQRTQQEDSAVYLCASSLGTSSSYEQYFGPGTRLTVT.

The CDR3 region is CGGAKETQYF. As DNA, the CDR3 is TGCGGGGGGGCGAAGGAGACCCAGTACTTC. V and J are TRBV20-1 and TRBJ2-5, with D possibly being TRBD2 (7 bases). The CDR3 spans 10 residues. Germline V lookup: CDR1 DFQATT, CDR2 SNEGSKA (reference sequence).

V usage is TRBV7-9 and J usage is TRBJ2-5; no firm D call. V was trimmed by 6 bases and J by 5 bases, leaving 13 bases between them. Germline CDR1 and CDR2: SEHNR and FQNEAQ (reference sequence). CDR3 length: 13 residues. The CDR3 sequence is CASSPPLPETQYF. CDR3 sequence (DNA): TGTGCCAGCAGTCCCCCGCTCCCCGAGACCCAGTACTTC. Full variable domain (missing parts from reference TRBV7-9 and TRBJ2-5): DTGVSQNPRHKITKRGQNVTFRCDPISEHNRLYWYRQTLGQGPEFLTYFQNEAQLEKSRLLSDRFSAERPKGSFSTLEIQRTEQGDSAMYLCASSPPLPETQYFGPGTRLLVL.

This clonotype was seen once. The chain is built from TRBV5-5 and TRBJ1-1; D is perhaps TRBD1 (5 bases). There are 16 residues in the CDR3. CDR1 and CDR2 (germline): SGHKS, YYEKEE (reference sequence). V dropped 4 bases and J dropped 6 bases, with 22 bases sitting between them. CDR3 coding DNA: TGTGCCAGCAGCCTCGAGGGGACTACCTACCACGCTGAAGCTTTCTTT. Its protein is CASSLEGTTYHAEAFF.

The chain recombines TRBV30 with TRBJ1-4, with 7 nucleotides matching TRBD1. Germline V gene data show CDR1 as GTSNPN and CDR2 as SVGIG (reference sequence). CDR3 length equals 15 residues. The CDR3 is CASTPPGQTNEKLFF. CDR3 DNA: TGTGCTTCTACCCCCCCGGGACAGACTAATGAAAAACTGTTTTTT.

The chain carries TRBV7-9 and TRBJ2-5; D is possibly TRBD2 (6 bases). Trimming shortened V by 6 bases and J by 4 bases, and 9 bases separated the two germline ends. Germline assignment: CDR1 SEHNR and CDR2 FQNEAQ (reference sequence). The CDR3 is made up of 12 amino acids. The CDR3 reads CASRGGVETQYF. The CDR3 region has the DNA TGTGCCAGCAGAGGAGGGGTAGAGACCCAGTACTTC. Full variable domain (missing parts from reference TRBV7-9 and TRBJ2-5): DTGVSQNPRHKITKRGQNVTFRCDPISEHNRLYWYRQTLGQGPEFLTYFQNEAQLEKSRLLSDRFSAERPKGSFSTLEIQRTEQGDSAMYLCASRGGVETQYFGPGTRLLVL.

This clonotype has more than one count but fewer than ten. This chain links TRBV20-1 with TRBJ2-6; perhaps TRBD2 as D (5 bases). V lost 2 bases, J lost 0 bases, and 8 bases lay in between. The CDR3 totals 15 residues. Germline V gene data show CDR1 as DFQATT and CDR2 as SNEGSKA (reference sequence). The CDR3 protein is CSARFGGSGANVLTF. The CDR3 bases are TGCAGTGCTAGATTTGGAGGCTCTGGGGCCAACGTCCTGACTTTC.

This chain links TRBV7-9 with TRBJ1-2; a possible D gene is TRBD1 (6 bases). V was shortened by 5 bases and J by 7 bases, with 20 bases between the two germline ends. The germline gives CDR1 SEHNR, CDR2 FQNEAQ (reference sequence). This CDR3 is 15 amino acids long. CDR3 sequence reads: CASSTIGGAGGGYTF. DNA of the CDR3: TGTGCCAGCAGCACAATAGGGGGGGCTGGTGGTGGCTACACCTTC.

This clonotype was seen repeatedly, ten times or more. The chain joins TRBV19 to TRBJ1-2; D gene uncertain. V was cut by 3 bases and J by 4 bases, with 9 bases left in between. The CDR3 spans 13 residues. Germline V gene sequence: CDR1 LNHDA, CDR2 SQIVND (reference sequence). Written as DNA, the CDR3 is TGTGCCAGTAGTATGTCCGGCATCTATGGCTACACCTTC. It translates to CASSMSGIYGYTF. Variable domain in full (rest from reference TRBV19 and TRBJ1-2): DGGITQSPKYLFRKEGQNVTLSCEQNLNHDAMYWYRQDPGQGLRLIYYSQIVNDFQKGDIAEGYSVSREKKESFPLTVTSAQKNPTAFYLCASSMSGIYGYTFGSGTRLTVV.

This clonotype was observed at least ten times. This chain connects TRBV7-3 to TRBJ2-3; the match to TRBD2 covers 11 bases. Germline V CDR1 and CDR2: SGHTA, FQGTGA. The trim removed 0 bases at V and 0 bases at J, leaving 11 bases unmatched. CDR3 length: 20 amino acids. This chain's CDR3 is CASSLTGSGGVLSSTDTQYF. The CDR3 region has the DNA TGTGCCAGCAGCTTAACTGGTAGCGGGGGGGTCCTTTCCAGCACAGATACGCAGTATTTT.

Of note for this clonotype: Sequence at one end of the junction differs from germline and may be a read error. CDR3 sequence reads: CASSLVNTDAFF. The CDR3 bases are TGTGCCAGCAGCTTGGTGAACACTGACGCTTTCTTT. The chain joins TRBV5-6 to TRBJ1-1; no clear D. Germline V gene sequence: CDR1 SGHDT, CDR2 YYEEEE. The CDR3 spans 12 residues.

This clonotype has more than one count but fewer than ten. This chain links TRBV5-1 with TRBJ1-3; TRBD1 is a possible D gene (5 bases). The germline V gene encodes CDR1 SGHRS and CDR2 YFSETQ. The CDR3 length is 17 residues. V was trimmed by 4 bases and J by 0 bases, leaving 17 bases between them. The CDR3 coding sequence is TGCGCCAGCAGCCCCCAGGGAACACTGCTCTCTGGAAACACCATATATTTT. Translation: CASSPQGTLLSGNTIYF.

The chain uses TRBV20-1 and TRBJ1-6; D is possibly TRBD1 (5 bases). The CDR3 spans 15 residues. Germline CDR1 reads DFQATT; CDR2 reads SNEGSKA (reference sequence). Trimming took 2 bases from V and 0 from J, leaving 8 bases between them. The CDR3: CSARNRSSYNSPLHF. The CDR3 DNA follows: TGCAGTGCTAGAAACAGGAGCTCCTATAATTCACCCCTCCACTTT.

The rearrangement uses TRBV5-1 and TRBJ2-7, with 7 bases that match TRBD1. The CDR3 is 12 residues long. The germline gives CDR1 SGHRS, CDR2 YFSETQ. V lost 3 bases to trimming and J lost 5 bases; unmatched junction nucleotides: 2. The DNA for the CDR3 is TGCGCCAGCAGCTCGACAGGGAACGAGCAGTACTTC. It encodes CASSSTGNEQYF.

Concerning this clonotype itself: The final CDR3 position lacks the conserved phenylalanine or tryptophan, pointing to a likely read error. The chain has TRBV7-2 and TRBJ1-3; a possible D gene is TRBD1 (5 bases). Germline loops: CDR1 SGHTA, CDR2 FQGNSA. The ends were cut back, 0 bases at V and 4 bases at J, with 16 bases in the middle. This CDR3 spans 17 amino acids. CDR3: CASSLAPPGVVGNTIYL. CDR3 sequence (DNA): TGTGCCAGCAGCTTAGCCCCCCCGGGGGTTGTAGGAAACACCATATATCTT.

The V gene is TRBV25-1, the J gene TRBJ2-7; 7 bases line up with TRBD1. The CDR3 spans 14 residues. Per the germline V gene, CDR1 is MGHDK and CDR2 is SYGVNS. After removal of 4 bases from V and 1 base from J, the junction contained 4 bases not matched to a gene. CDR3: CASSATGFSYEQYF. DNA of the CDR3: TGTGCCAGCAGTGCGACAGGGTTTTCCTACGAGCAGTACTTC.

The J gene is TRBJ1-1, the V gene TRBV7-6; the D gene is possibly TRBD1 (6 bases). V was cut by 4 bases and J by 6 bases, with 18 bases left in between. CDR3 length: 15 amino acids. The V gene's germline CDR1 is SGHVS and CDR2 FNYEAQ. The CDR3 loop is CASSSRQVALAEAFF. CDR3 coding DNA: TGTGCCAGCAGCTCAAGACAGGTTGCCTTGGCTGAAGCTTTCTTT.

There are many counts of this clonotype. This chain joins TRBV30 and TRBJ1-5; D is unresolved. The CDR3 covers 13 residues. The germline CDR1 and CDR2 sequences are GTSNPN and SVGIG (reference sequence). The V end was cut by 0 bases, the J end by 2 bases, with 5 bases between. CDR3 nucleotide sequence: TGTGCCTGGAGTGTAGGTGGCAATCAGCCCCAGCATTTT. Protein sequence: CAWSVGGNQPQHF.

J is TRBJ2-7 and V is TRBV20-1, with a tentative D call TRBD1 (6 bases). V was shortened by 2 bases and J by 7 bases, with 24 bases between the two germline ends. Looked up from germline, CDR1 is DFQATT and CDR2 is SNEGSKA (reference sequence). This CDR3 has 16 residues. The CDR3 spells CSARPKRGTGTGEQYF. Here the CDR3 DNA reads TGCAGTGCTAGACCTAAGAGGGGTACAGGGACGGGAGAGCAGTACTTC.

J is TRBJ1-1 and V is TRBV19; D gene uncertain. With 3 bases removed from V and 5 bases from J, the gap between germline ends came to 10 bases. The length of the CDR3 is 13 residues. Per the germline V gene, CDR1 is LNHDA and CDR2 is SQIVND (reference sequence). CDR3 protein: CASSILQDTEAFF. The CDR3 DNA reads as TGTGCCAGTAGTATCTTGCAGGATACTGAAGCTTTCTTT.

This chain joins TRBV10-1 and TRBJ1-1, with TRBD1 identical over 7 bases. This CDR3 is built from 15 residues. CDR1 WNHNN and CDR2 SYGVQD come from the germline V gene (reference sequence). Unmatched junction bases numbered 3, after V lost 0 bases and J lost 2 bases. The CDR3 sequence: CASSESRGINTEAFF. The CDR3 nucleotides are TGCGCCAGCAGTGAGTCCAGGGGGATAAACACTGAAGCTTTCTTT.

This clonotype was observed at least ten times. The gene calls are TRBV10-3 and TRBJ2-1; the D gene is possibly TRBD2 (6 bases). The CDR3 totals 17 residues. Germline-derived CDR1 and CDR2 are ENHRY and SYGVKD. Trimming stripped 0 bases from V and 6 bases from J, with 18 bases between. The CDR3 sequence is CAISESGVGGDGNEQFF. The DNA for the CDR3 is TGTGCCATCAGTGAGTCCGGGGTGGGGGGAGACGGCAATGAGCAGTTCTTC.

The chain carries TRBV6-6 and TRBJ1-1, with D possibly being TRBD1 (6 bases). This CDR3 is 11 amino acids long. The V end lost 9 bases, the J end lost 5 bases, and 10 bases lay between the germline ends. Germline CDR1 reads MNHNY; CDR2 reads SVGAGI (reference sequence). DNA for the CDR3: TGTGCCAGGCTACAGGGAACTGAAGCTTTCTTT. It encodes CARLQGTEAFF.

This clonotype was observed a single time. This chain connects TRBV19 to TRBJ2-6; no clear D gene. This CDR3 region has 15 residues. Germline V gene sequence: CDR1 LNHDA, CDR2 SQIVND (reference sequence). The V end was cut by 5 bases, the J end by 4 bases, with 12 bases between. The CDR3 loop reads CASSETNTGANVLTF. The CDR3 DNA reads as TGTGCCAGTAGTGAGACGAACACCGGGGCCAACGTCCTGACTTTC.

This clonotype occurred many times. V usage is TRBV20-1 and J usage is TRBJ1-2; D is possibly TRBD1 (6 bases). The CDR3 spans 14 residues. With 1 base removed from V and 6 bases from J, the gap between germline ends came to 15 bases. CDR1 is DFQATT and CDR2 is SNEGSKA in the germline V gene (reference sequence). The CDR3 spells CSARGDGGPDGYTF. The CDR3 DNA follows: TGCAGTGCTAGAGGGGATGGGGGGCCTGATGGCTACACCTTC.

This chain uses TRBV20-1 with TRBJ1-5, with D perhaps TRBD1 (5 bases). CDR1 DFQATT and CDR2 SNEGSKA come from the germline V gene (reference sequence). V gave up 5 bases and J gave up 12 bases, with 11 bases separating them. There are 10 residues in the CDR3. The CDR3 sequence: CSAYTGLQHF. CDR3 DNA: TGCAGTGCTTACACAGGTCTCCAGCATTTT.

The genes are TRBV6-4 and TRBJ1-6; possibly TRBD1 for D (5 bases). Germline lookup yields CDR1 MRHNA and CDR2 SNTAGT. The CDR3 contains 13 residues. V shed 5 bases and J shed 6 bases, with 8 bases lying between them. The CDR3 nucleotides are TGTGCCAGCAGTACAGGCATTAATTCACCCCTCCACTTT. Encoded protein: CASSTGINSPLHF.